The 5 T cell receptor beta chains given below trace back to one sample, sequenced in a study of T cell repertoires in cytomegalovirus infection. A single record per CDR3 protein comes from TCRdb applying MiXCR to the reads. The sample includes 250,000 to 300,000 distinct CDR3 sequences, roughly 9% of them seen just once. The sequenced material came from PBMCs. Receptors were obtained from a human donor in good health (CMV status not recorded). Some clones in this sample may be carry-over from other donors' samples.

This clonotype has a count of ten or more. The V and J genes are TRBV7-2 and TRBJ1-2; 8 bases align to TRBD1. V shed 6 bases, J shed 7 bases, and the junction held 16 bases outside the gene matches. Per germline, CDR1 SGHTA and CDR2 FQGNSA. CDR3 length: 16 amino acids. CDR3 region: CASSLSRAQGAGGYTF. The DNA for the CDR3 is TGTGCCAGCAGTTTGTCCAGAGCTCAGGGGGCAGGTGGCTACACCTTC.

This clonotype has a count of ten or more. This chain uses TRBV7-2 with TRBJ2-7, with 11 nucleotides matching TRBD1. Trimming cost V 4 bases and J 3 bases; bases outside gene matches: 5. CDR1 and CDR2 (germline): SGHTA, FQGNSA. There are 15 residues in the CDR3. The CDR3 DNA reads TGTGCCAGCAGCTCCTTAGGGACAGGGGGCTACGAGCAGTACTTC. Its translation is CASSSLGTGGYEQYF.

This clonotype was counted many times. The J gene is TRBJ2-1, the V gene TRBV20-1; D perhaps matches TRBD2 (6 bases). The CDR3 consists of 18 residues. V was clipped by 0 bases and J by 1 base, with 19 bases between them. The germline V gene has CDR1 DFQATT and CDR2 SNEGSKA (reference sequence). The CDR3 protein is CSARDPGDSIGSYNEQFF. The CDR3 DNA sequence: TGCAGTGCTAGAGACCCGGGGGACTCCATTGGGTCCTACAATGAGCAGTTCTTC.

This clonotype was detected only a few times. The chain employs TRBV5-6 and TRBJ1-1; 10 nucleotides agree with TRBD1. CDR3 length: 14 amino acids. The germline gives CDR1 SGHDT, CDR2 YYEEEE. With V trimmed by 4 bases and J by 9 bases, 9 bases remained unmatched. DNA of the CDR3: TGTGCCAGCAGCAGACCGTTGGACAGGGGGAAAGCTTTCTTT. The encoded protein is CASSRPLDRGKAFF.

This clonotype was detected ten times or more. In DNA form, the CDR3 reads TGTGCCAGCAGCTTAGGTGGGGCGACCTACGAGCAGTACTTC. This codes for CASSLGGATYEQYF. This rearrangement joins TRBV7-8 to TRBJ2-7, with D tentatively TRBD1 (5 bases). V was cut by 1 base and J by 2 bases, with 9 bases left in between. CDR1 is SGHVS, CDR2 FQNEAQ, per germline. CDR3 length: 14 amino acids.